This TCR beta chain was sequenced during a study of OX40 agonist ivuxolimab in advanced cancers. Overall study context: Ivuxolimab doses were 0.01, 0.1, 0.3, 1.5, 3 or 10 mg/kg every 2 weeks.

Profiling relied on immunoSEQ multiplex PCR, and the TCRdb table lists in-frame clones only, not all of them. Here the sample spans 77,000 or so clones, roughly nine tenths being singletons. Trimming pared 1 base from V and 4 bases from J, leaving 2 bases between. In germline, CDR1 is MNHNS, CDR2 SASEGT. CDR3 length equals 12 residues. The TCR comes from an adult with an advanced solid tumor such as melanoma, head and neck, liver or kidney cancer. The chain employs TRBV6-1 and TRBJ1-5; D unresolved. The specimen comprised CD4+ or CD8+ T cells sorted from blood, sampled in a trial of the OX40 agonist ivuxolimab. The CDR3 region is CASSEGNQPQHF. The CDR3 bases are TGTGCCAGCAGTGAAGGTAATCAGCCCCAGCATTTT.